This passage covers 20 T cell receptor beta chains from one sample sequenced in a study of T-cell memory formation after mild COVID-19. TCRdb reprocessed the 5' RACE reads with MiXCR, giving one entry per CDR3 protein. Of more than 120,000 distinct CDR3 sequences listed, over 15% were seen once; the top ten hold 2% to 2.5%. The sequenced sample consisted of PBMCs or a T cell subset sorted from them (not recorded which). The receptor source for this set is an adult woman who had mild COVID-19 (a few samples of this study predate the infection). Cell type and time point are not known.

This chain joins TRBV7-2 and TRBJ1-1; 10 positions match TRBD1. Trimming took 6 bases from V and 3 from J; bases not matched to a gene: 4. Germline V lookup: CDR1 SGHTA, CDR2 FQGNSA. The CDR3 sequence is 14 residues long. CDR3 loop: CASRRQGADTEAFF. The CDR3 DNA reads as TGTGCCAGCAGGCGACAGGGGGCTGACACTGAAGCTTTCTTT.

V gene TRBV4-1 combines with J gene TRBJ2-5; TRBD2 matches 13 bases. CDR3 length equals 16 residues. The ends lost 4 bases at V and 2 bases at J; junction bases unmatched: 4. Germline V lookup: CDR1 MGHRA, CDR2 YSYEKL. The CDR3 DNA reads TGCGCCAGCAGCCTGAGGACTAGCGGGGGTCAAGAGACCCAGTACTTC. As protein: CASSLRTSGGQETQYF.

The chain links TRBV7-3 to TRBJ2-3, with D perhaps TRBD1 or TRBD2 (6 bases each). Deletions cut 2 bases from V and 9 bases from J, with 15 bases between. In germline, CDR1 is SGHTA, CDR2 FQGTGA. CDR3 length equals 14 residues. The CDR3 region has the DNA TGTGCCAGCAGCTTAGGCACTACCGGGGGCACGCAGTATTTT. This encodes CASSLGTTGGTQYF. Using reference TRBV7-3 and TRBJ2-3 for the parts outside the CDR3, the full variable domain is GAGVSQTPSNKVTEKGKYVELRCDPISGHTALYWYRQSLGQGPEFLIYFQGTGAADDSGLPNDRFFAVRPEGSVSTLKIQRTERGDSAVYLCASSLGTTGGTQYFGPGTRLTVL.

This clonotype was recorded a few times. The CDR3 spells CASSTDQGAQFF. The DNA for the CDR3 is TGTGCCAGCAGCACTGACCAGGGGGCGCAGTTCTTC. The chain recombines TRBV7-8 with TRBJ2-1, with TRBD1 matching over 8 bases. The CDR3 totals 12 residues. Trimming took 5 bases from V and 12 from J; bases not matched to a gene: 6. CDR1 and CDR2 from the germline V gene are SGHVS and FQNEAQ.

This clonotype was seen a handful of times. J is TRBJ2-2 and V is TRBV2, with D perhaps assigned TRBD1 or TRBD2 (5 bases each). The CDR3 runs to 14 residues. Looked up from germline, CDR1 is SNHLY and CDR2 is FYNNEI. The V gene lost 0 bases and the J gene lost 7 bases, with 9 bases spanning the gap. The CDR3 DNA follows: TGTGCCAGCAGTGAAGCGGGGGTCGGCGGGGAGCTGTTTTTT. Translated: CASSEAGVGGELFF. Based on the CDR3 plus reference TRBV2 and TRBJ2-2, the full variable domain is EPEVTQTPSHQVTQMGQEVILRCVPISNHLYFYWYRQILGQKVEFLVSFYNNEISEKSEIFDDQFSVERPDGSNFTLKIRSTKLEDSAMYFCASSEAGVGGELFFGEGSRLTVL.

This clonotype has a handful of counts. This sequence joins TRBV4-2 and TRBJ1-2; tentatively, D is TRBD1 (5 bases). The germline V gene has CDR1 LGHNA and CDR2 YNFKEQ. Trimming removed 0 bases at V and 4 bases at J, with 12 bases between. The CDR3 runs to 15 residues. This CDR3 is CASSQETGGAYGYTF. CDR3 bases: TGTGCCAGCAGCCAAGAAACAGGAGGGGCCTATGGCTACACCTTC.

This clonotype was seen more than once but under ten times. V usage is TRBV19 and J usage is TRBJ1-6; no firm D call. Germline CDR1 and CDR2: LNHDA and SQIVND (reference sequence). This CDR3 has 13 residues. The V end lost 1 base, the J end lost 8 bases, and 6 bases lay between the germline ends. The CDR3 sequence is CASSIVRDSPLHF. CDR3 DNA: TGTGCCAGTAGTATAGTTCGGGATTCACCCCTCCACTTT. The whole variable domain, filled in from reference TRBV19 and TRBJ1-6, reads DGGITQSPKYLFRKEGQNVTLSCEQNLNHDAMYWYRQDPGQGLRLIYYSQIVNDFQKGDIAEGYSVSREKKESFPLTVTSAQKNPTAFYLCASSIVRDSPLHFGNGTRLTVT.

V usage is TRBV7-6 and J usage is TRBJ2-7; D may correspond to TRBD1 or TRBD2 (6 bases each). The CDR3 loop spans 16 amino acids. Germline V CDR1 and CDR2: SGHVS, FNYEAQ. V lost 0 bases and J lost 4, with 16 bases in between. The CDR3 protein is CASSLAGSRGTYEQYF. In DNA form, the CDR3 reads TGTGCCAGCAGCTTAGCGGGTAGTAGGGGGACTTACGAGCAGTACTTC.

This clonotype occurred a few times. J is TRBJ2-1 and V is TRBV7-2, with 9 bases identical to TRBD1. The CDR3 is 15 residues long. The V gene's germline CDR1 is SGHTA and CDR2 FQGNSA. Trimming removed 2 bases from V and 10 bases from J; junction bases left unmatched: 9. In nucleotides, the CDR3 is TGTGCCAGCAGCTTAACCCGACAGGGGGGATTAGAGCAGTTCTTC. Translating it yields CASSLTRQGGLEQFF.

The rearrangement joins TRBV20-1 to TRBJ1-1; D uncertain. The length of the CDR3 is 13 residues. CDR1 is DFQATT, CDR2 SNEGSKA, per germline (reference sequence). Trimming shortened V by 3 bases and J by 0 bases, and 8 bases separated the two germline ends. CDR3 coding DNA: TGCAGTGCTAGGTGGCGGCTGAACACTGAAGCTTTCTTT. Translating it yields CSARWRLNTEAFF.

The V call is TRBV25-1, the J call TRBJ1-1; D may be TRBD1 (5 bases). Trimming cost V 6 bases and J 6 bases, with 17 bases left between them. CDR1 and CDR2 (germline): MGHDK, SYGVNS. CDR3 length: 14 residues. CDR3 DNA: TGTGCCAGCAGGAGGCCGGGAGCGGGGCCTGAAGCTTTCTTT. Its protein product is CASRRPGAGPEAFF.

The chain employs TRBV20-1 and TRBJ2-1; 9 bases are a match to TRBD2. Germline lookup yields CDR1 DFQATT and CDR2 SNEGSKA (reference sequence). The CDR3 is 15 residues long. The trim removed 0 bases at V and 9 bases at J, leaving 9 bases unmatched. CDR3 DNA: TGCAGTGCTAGAGAAAGGGTAGCGGGAGTAGTTGAGCAGTTCTTC. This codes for CSARERVAGVVEQFF.

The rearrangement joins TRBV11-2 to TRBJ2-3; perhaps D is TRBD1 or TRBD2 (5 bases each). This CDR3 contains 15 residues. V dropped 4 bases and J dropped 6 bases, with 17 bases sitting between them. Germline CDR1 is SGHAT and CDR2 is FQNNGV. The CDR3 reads CASSSGTAHLDTQYF. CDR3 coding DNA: TGTGCCAGCAGCTCCGGGACGGCTCACTTGGATACGCAGTATTTT.

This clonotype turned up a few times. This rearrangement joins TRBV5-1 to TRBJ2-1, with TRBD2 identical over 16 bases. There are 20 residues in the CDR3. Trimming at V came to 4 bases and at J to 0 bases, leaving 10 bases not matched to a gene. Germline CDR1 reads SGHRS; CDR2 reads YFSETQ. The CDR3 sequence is CASSPIPGLAGGRSYNEQFF. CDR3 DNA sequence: TGCGCCAGCAGCCCAATTCCGGGACTAGCGGGGGGGCGCTCCTACAATGAGCAGTTCTTC.

The CDR3 sequence: CASSADWDTGELFF. The CDR3 DNA reads TGTGCCAGCAGTGCCGACTGGGACACCGGGGAGCTGTTTTTT. This rearrangement joins TRBV25-1 to TRBJ2-2; no firm D call. CDR1 and CDR2 (germline): MGHDK, SYGVNS. The ends were cut back, 4 bases at V and 3 bases at J, with 9 bases in the middle. The CDR3 totals 14 residues.

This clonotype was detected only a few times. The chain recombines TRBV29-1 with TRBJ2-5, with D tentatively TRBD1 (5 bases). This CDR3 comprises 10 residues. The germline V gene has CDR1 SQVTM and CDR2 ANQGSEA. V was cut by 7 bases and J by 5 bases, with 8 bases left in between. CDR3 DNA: TGCAGCGGAAAGGGGGAGACCCAGTACTTC. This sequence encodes CSGKGETQYF. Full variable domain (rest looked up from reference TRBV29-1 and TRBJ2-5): SAVISQKPSRDICQRGTSLTIQCQVDSQVTMMFWYRQQPGQSLTLIATANQGSEATYESGFVIDKFPISRPNLTFSTLTVSNMSPEDSSIYLCSGKGETQYFGPGTRLLVL.

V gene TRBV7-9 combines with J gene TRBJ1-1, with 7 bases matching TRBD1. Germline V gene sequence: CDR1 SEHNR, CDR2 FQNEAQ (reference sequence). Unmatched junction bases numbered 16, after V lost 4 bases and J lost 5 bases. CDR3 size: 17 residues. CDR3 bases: TGTGCCAGCAGCTCAGGACAGGTTAGTGCCGCAGGGACTGAAGCTTTCTTT. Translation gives CASSSGQVSAAGTEAFF. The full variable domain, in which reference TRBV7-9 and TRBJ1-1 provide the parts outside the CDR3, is DTGVSQNPRHKITKRGQNVTFRCDPISEHNRLYWYRQTLGQGPEFLTYFQNEAQLEKSRLLSDRFSAERPKGSFSTLEIQRTEQGDSAMYLCASSSGQVSAAGTEAFFGQGTRLTVV.

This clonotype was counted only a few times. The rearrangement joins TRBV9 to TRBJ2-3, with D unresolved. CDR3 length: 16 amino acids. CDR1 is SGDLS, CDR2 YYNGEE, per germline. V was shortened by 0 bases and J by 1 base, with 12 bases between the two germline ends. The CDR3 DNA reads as TGTGCCAGCAGCGTAGCTCTCAACACCCGCACAGATACGCAGTATTTT. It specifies CASSVALNTRTDTQYF.

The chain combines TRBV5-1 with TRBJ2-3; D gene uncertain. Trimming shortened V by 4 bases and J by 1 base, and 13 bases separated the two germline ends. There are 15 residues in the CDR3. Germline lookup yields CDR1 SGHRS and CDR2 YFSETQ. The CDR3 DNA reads TGCGCCAGCAGCCCGTTTGACATACGCACAGATACGCAGTATTTT. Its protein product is CASSPFDIRTDTQYF.

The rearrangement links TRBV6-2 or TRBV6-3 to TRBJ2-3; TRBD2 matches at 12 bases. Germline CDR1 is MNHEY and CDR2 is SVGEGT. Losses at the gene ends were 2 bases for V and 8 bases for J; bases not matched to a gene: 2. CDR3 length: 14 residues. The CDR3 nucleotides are TGTGCCAGCAGTTACCTGACTAGCGGGAGTACGCAGTATTTT. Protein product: CASSYLTSGSTQYF.